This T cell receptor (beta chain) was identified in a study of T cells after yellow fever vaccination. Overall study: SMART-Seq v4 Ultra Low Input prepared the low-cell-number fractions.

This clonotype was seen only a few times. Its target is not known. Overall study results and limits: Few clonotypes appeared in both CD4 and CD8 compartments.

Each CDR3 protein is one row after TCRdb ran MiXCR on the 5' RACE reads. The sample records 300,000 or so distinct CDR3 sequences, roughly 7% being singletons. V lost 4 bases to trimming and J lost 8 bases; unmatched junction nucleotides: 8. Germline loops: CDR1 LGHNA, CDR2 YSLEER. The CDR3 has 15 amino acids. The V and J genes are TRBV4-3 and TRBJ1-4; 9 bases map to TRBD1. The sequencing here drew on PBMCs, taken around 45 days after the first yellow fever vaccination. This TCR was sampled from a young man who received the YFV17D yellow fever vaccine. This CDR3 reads CASSRNRGQGEKLFF. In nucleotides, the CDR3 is TGCGCCAGCAGCCGAAACAGGGGGCAGGGGGAAAAACTGTTTTTT.